This T cell receptor (beta chain) was obtained from a study of T cell repertoires in cytomegalovirus infection. The CDR3 contains 18 residues. Germline V CDR1 and CDR2: MNHEY, SVGAGI. The trim removed 4 bases at V and 4 bases at J, leaving 13 bases unmatched. As for this clonotype: The antigen is unknown.

TCRdb independently ran MiXCR on the reads; one entry per CDR3 protein. Here the sample spans about 85,000 distinct CDR3 sequences, more than 40% being singletons. The sequencing used CD8+ T cells from cultured PBMCs, collected from culture after CMV antigen stimulation. The V call is TRBV6-5, the J call TRBJ2-2; 9 positions match TRBD1. This receptor was taken from a human donor in good health (CMV status not recorded). Some clones in this sample may be carry-over from other donors' samples. The CDR3 DNA sequence: TGTGCCAGCAGTTGGGGTCGAGGACAGGGGATTTTCACCGGGGAGCTGTTTTTT. It encodes CASSWGRGQGIFTGELFF.